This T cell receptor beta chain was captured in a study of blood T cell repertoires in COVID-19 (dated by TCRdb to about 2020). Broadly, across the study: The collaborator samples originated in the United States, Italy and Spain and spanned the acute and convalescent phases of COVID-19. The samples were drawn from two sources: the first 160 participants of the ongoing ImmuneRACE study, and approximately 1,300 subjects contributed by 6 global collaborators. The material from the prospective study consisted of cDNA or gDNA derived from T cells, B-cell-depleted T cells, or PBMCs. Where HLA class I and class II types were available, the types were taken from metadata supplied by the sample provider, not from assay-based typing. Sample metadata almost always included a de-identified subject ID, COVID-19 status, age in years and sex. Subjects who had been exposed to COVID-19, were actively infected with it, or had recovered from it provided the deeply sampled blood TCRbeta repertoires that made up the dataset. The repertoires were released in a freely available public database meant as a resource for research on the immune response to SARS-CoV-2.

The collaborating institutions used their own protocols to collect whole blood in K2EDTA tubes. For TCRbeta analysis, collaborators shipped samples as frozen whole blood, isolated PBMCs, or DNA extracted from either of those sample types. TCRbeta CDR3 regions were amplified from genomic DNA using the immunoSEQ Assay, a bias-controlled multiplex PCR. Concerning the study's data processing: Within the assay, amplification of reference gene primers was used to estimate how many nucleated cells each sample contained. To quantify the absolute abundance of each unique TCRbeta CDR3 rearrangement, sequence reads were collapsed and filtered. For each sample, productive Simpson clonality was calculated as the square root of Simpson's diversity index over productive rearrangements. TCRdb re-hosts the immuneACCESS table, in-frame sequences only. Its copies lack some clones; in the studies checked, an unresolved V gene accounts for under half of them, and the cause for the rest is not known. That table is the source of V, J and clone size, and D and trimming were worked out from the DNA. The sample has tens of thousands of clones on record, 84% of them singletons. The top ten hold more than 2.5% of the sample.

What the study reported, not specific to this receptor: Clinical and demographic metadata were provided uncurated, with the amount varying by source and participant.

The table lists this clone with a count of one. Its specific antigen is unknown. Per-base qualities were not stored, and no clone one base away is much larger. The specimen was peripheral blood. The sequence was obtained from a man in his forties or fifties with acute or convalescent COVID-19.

The DNA is TGCGCCAGCAGCCGTGACAGGGCAACTAATGAAAAACTGTTTTTT. This sequence encodes CASSRDRATNEKLFF. Recombination linked TRBV5-1 to TRBJ1-4; 7 nucleotides in the junction match TRBD1. The CDR3 runs 15 residues from the cysteine to the phenylalanine. Only the CDR3 region is kept as DNA, spanning 45 bases read in frame from base 1. Germline trimming amounts to 4 bases on V and 0 bases on J, with 3 as the count of junction bases outside the gene matches. CDR1 SGHRS and CDR2 YFSETQ were looked up in the germline V gene.